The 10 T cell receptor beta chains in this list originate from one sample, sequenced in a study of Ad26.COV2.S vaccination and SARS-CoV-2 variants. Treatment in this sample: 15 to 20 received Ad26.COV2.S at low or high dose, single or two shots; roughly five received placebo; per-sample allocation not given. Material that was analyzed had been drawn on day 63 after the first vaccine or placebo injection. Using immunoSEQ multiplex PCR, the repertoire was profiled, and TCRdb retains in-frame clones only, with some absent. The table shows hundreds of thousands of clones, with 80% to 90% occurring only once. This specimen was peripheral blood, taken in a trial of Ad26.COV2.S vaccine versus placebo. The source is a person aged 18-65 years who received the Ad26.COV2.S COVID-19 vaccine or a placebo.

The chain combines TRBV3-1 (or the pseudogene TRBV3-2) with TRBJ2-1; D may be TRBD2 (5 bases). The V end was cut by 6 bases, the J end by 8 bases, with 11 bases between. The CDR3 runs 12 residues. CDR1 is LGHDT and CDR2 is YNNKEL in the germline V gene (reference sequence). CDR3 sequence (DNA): TGTGCCAGCAGTCGGACTGGCGATGAGCAGTTCTTC. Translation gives CASSRTGDEQFF.

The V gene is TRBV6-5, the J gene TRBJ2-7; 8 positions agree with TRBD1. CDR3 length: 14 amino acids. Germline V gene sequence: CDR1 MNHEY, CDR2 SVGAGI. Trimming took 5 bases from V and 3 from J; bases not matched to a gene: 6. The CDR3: CASSPGQGLYEQYF. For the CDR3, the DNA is TGTGCCAGCAGTCCTGGACAGGGACTCTACGAGCAGTACTTC.

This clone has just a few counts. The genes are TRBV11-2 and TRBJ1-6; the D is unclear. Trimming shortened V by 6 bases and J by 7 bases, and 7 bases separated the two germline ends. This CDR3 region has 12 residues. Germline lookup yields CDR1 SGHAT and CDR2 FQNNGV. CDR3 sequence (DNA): TGTGCCAGCAGTTTTGGGAATTCACCCCTCCACTTT. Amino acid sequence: CASSFGNSPLHF.

CDR3 in DNA: TGTGCCAGCTCACCCCGTGAACCACAGGGTTCGAAAGAGACCCAGTACTTC. This encodes CASSPREPQGSKETQYF. The chain joins TRBV18 to TRBJ2-5, with TRBD1 as a possible D gene (6 bases). The V end lost 3 bases, the J end lost 3 bases, and 20 bases lay between the germline ends. The CDR3 loop spans 17 amino acids. In germline, CDR1 is KGHSH, CDR2 LQKENI.

CDR3 in amino acids: CASSPSGTSTDTQYF. The CDR3, as DNA: TGTGCCAGCAGCCCCTCCGGGACTAGCACAGATACGCAGTATTTT. The chain employs TRBV3-1 (or the pseudogene TRBV3-2) and TRBJ2-3; a possible D gene is TRBD2 (6 bases). Trimming shortened V by 4 bases and J by 0 bases, and 11 bases separated the two germline ends. The CDR3 spans 15 residues. The V gene's germline CDR1 is LGHDT and CDR2 YNNKEL (reference sequence).

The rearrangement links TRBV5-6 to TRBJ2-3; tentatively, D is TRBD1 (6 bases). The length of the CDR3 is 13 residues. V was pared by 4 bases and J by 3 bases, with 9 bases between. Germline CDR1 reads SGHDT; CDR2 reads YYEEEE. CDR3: CASSLRGTDTQYF. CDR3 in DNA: TGTGCCAGCAGCCTGAGGGGGACAGATACGCAGTATTTT.

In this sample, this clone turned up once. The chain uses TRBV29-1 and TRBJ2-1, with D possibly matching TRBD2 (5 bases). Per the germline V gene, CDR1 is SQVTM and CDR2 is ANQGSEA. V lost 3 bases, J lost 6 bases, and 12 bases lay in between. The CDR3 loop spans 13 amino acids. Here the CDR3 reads CSVESTRLNEQFF. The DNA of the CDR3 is TGCAGCGTTGAGAGCACTAGACTCAATGAGCAGTTCTTC.

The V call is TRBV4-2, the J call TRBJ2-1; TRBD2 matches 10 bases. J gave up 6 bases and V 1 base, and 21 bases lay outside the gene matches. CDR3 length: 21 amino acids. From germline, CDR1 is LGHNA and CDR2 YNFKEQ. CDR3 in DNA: TGTGCCAGCAGCCAAGCGTTCATGGCTAGCGGGAGTTACACTACCCCCAATGAGCAGTTCTTC. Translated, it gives CASSQAFMASGSYTTPNEQFF.

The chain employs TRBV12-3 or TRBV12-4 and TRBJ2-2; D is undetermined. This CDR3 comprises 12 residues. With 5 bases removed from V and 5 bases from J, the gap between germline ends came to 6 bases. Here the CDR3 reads CASSLRTGELFF. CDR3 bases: TGTGCCAGCAGTCTTAGGACCGGGGAGCTGTTTTTT.

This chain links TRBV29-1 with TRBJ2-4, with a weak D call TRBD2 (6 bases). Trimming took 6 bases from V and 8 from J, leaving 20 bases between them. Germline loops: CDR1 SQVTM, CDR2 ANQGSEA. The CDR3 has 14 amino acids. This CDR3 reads CSVGGLHPKDIQYF. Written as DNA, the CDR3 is TGCAGCGTGGGGGGACTTCACCCTAAAGACATTCAGTACTTC.